This T cell receptor (beta chain) is from a study of T cell responses to AZD1222 COVID-19 vaccine. Study at large: Second-dose intervals near 4 or 12 weeks were combined. Findings and caveats of the study: Mostly white British, mostly female donors; authors suggested clonal diversity may be underestimated. Repertoire samples came only from after the peak T cell response. Two AZD1222 doses significantly raised spike-specific TCR breadth and depth over controls.

Concerning this clone itself: Its antigen is unknown.

The data were produced by immunoSEQ multiplex PCR, yet TCRdb's version contains in-frame clones alone and is incomplete. The table records about 69,000 clones, roughly 85% of them present only once. CDR1 is KGHDR and CDR2 is SFDVKD in the germline V gene. The CDR3 is made up of 16 amino acids. With V trimmed by 3 bases and J by 2 bases, 7 bases remained unmatched. Source: peripheral blood, taken on day 0 of AZD1222 vaccination. The chain links TRBV24-1 to TRBJ2-3; 7 positions agree with TRBD1. The clonotype originates from an adult in good health. The CDR3: CATSDADRVATDTQYF. DNA of the CDR3: TGTGCCACCAGTGATGCCGACAGGGTAGCCACAGATACGCAGTATTTT.